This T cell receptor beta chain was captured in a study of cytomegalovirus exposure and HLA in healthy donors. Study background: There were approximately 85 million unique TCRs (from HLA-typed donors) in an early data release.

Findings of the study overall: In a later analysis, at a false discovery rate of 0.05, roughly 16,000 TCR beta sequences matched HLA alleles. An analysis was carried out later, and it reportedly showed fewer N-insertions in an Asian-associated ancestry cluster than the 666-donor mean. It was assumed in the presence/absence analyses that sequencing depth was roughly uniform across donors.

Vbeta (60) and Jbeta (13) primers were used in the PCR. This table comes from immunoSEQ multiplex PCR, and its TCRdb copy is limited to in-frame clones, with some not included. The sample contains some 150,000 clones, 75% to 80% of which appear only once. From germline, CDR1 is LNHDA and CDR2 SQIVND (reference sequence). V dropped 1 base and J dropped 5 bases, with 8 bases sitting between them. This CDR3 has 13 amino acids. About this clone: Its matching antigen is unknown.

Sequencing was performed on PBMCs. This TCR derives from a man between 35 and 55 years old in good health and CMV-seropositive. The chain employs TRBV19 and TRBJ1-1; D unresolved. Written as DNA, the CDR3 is TGTGCCAGTAGTATAGGGAGGAGGACTGAAGCTTTCTTT. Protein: CASSIGRRTEAFF.